This T cell receptor beta chain was observed in a study of blood T cells in healthy people across ages. Study conclusions and caveats: The recorded TCR beta diversity per million T cells decreased in a roughly linear manner with age. Both naive CD4+ cell counts and diversity were greater in long-lived donors than in aged donors.

Every donor gave 9.5 to 10 milliliters of peripheral blood. PCR was performed a second time for about 7 to 12 cycles using a sample-barcoded 5' primer and a J-beta primer mix. Every cDNA was tagged by a template-switch adaptor with 12 random nucleotides. TCRdb processed the 5' RACE reads anew with MiXCR; each CDR3 protein has one entry. The sample lists roughly 800,000 distinct CDR3 sequences; 55% to 70% were seen once. V gave up 7 bases and J gave up 1 base, with 10 bases separating them. The CDR3 spans 13 residues. From germline, CDR1 is SEHNR and CDR2 FQNEAQ (reference sequence). As to this clonotype: The antigen is undetermined.

The genes are TRBV7-9 and TRBJ2-5; D possibly corresponds to TRBD1 (5 bases). The receptor was derived from a man aged 25 to 45 in good health. Input material: blood. The CDR3, as DNA: TGTGCCAGCACGGGTGACAGCCAAGAGACCCAGTACTTC. This codes for CASTGDSQETQYF.